This record concerns one TCR beta chain sequence. The data originate from a study of monozygotic twins with cystic fibrosis. On the study more broadly: Library input was approximately 3.1 micrograms of fragmented DNA, with approximately 14 PCR cycles.

TCRdb's copy holds only in-frame clones and misses some; the assay was immunoSEQ multiplex PCR. There are about 20,000 clones in the sample; 96% occur only once, and approximately 0.62% lies in the top ten. Germline CDR1 SGHRS, CDR2 YFSETQ. Deletions cut 0 bases from V and 3 bases from J, with 13 bases between. This CDR3 is 15 amino acids long. The chain is built from TRBV5-1 and TRBJ2-7, with D uncertain. This TCR was sampled from a girl under 10 years old with cystic fibrosis. The specimen was blood. DNA of the CDR3: TGCGCCAGCAGCTTGGACTGGGGTGGGTACTACGAGCAGTACTTC. This translates into CASSLDWGGYYEQYF.